This entry lists 2 T cell receptor beta chains sequenced from one sample in a study of blood T cells in healthy people across ages. The authors ran a second PCR of about 6 to 12 cycles using a sample-barcoded 5' primer and a J-beta primer mix. TCRdb fed the 5' RACE reads into MiXCR, producing one record per CDR3 protein. The sample yields about 680,000 distinct CDR3 sequences, 49% seen once. Input material: blood. All receptors derive from a woman aged 55-70 years in good health.

This chain links TRBV12-3 or TRBV12-4 with TRBJ1-2; TRBD1 is a possible D gene (5 bases). This CDR3 comprises 15 residues. V was shortened by 0 bases and J by 7 bases, with 15 bases between the two germline ends. The DNA for the CDR3 is TGTGCCAGCAGTTTAGCTGGGGGTACTGGTGGTGGCTACACCTTC. It encodes CASSLAGGTGGGYTF.

In this sample, this clonotype turned up a few times. The chain employs TRBV27 and TRBJ2-3; 8 bases are a match to TRBD2. Per the germline V gene, CDR1 is MNHEY and CDR2 is SMNVEV (reference sequence). The junction had 7 bases not matched to a gene; V was cut back by 6 bases and J by 8 bases. The CDR3 has 13 residues. Here the CDR3 DNA reads TGTGCCAGCAGCAGCGGGGGATACGGTACGCAGTATTTT. It translates to CASSSGGYGTQYF.